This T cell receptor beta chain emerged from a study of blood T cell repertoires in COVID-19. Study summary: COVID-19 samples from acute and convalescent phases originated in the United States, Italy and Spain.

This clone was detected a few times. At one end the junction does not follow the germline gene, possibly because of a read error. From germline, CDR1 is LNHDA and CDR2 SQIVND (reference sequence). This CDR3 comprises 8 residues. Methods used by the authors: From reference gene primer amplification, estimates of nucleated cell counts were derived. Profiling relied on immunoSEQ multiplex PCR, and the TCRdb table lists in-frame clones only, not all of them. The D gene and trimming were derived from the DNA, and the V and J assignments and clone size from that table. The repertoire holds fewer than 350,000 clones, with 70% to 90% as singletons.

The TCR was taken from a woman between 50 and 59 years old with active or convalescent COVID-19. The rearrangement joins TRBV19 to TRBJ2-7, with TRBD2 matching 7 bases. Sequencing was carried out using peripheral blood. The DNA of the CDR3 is TGTGCCAGTAGTAGCGGGAGCTTC. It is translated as CASSSGSF.